This TCR beta chain was profiled in a study of OX40 agonist ivuxolimab in advanced cancers. TCRdb keeps only in-frame clones here, not all; method: immunoSEQ multiplex PCR. The sample consists of about 59,000 clones, approximately 86% of them appearing once. The CDR3 is 12 residues long. Between the trimmed V and J ends, which lost 4 bases and 8 bases, there was a span of 9 bases. Germline loops: CDR1 LNHDA, CDR2 SQIVND (reference sequence). This clonotype originated in an adult with an advanced solid tumor such as melanoma, head and neck, liver or kidney cancer. The gene calls are TRBV19 and TRBJ1-5; unclear D gene. Material: CD4+ or CD8+ T cells sorted from blood, obtained in a trial of the OX40 agonist ivuxolimab. CDR3 amino acids: CASSSPAEPQHF. CDR3 bases: TGTGCCAGTAGTAGTCCCGCGGAGCCCCAGCATTTT. The whole variable domain, remainder taken from reference TRBV19 and TRBJ1-5, is DGGITQSPKYLFRKEGQNVTLSCEQNLNHDAMYWYRQDPGQGLRLIYYSQIVNDFQKGDIAEGYSVSREKKESFPLTVTSAQKNPTAFYLCASSSPAEPQHFGDGTRLSIL.